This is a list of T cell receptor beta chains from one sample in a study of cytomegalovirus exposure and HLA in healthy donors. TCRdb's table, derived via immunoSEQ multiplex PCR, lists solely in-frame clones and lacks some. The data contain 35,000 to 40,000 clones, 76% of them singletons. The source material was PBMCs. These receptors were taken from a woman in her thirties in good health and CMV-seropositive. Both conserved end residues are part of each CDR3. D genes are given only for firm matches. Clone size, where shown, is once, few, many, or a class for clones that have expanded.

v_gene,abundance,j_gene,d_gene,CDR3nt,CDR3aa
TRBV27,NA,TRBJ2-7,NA,TGTGCCAGCAGTCCCTCGGGACACGAGTCCTACGAGCAGTACTTC,CASSPSGHESYEQYF
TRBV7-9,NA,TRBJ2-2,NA,TGTGCCAGCAGCCTGTCCGGGGAGCTGTTTTTT,CASSLSGELFF
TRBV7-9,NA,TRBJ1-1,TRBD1,TGTGCCAGCAGCACGCAGGGGGACACTGAAGCTTTCTTT,CASSTQGDTEAFF
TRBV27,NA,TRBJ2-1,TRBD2,TGTGCCAGCAGTCTTAGCGGGGGGGCGGGGTTCCTCAGGTTCTTC,CASSLSGGAGFLRFF
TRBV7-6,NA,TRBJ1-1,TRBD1,TGTGCCCGCAGCAGCGGGACAGGCCTAATGAACACTGAAGCTTTCTTT,CARSSGTGLMNTEAFF
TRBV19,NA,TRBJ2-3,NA,TGTGCCAGTAGTCCCAGCGTATCCAATACGCAGTATTTT,CASSPSVSNTQYF
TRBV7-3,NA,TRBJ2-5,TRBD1,TGTGCCAGCAGCGAGTATTCCAGGGGGAACCAAGAGACCCAGTACTTC,CASSEYSRGNQETQYF
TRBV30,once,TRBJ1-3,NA,TGTGCCTGGAAACGGACAGAAGGACCTGGAAACACCATATATTTT,CAWKRTEGPGNTIYF
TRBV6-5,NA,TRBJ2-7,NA,TGTGCCAGCAGGCGGGACTCCTACGAGCAGTACTTC,CASRRDSYEQYF
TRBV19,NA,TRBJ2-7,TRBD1,TGTGCCACCCAAGGGACAGGGGGTATCTACGAGCAGTACTTC,CATQGTGGIYEQYF
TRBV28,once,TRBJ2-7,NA,TGTGCCAGCAGTACCTCAAGGGGTTCCTACGAGCAGTACTTC,CASSTSRGSYEQYF
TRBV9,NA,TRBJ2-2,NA,TGTGCCAGCAGCGTAACTGGACTCTCCGGGGGGCTGTTTTTT,CASSVTGLSGGLFF
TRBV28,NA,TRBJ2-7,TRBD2,TGTGCCAGCAGTTTACATAGCGGGAGCCCCCCCTACGAGCAGTACTTC,CASSLHSGSPPYEQYF
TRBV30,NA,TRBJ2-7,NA,TGTGCCTGGAGTCCCGGTAGGTCTAGCGCTTCCTACGAGCAGTACTTC,CAWSPGRSSASYEQYF
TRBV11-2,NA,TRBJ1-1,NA,TGTGCCAGCACCATGATCGGAGGAGAACGGAACACTGAAGCTTTCTTT,CASTMIGGERNTEAFF
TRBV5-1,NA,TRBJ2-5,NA,TGCGCCAGCAGCTTGGGGGGGCCGGAGACCCAGTACTTC,CASSLGGPETQYF
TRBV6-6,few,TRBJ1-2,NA,TGTGCCAGCAGTGACACTACTACAGGGCGTGGCTACACCTTC,CASSDTTTGRGYTF
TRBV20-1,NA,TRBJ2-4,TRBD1,TGCAGTGCGGGGACAGGGGGTCTTCAGTACTTC,CSAGTGGLQYF
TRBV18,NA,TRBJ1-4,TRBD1,TGTGCCAGCTCACGGGGACAGCTTAATGAAAAACTGTTTTTT,CASSRGQLNEKLFF
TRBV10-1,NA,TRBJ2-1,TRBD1,TGCGCCAGCAGTGAGTCGGGGGCAGGGGGCGTCTCCTACAATGAGCAGTTCTTC,CASSESGAGGVSYNEQFF
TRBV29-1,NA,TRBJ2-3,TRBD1,TGCAGCGCAGGGGGCTCGTTTGGCGCAGATACGCAGTATTTT,CSAGGSFGADTQYF
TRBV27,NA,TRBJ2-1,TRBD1,TGTGCCAGCACCTCGGGACAGGGGAGGGGATCCTACAATGAGCAGTTCTTC,CASTSGQGRGSYNEQFF
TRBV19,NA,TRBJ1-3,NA,TGTGCCAGTAGCGGACAGAGCTCTGGAAACACCATATATTTT,CASSGQSSGNTIYF
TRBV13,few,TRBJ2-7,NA,TGTGCCAGCAGCTTAGCGGGGACTGGATACGAGCAGTACTTC,CASSLAGTGYEQYF
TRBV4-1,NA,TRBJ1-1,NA,TGCGCCAGCAGCCCCCGACAGAGGAACACTGAAGCTTTCTTT,CASSPRQRNTEAFF
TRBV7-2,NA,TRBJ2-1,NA,TGTGCCAGCAGCTTACGGGGTCGAAGCTCCTACAATGAGCAGTTCTTC,CASSLRGRSSYNEQFF
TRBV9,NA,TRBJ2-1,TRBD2,TGTGCCAGCACCCAACTAGCGGGGGCCCACAATGAGCAGTTCTTC,CASTQLAGAHNEQFF
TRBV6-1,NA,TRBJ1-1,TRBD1,TGTGCCAGCGGGGACAGCTGGACCCTCAACACTGAAGCTTTCTTT,CASGDSWTLNTEAFF
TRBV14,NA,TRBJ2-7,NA,TGTGCCAGCAGCCAAATGGGGGCGGAGCAGTACTTC,CASSQMGAEQYF
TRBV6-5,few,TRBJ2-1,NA,TGTGCCAGCAGTTACGAGCTTAGCTCCTACAATGAGCAGTTCTTC,CASSYELSSYNEQFF
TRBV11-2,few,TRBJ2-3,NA,TGTGCCAGCACCTCGCGATCAACTAGCCGCACAGATACGCAGTATTTT,CASTSRSTSRTDTQYF
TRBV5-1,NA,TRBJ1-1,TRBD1,TGCGCCAGCAGCTTGGGACAGGGTATGACTGAAGCTTTCTTT,CASSLGQGMTEAFF
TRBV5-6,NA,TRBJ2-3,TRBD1,TGTGCCAGCAGGGGGACAGGGGGTACAGATACGCAGTATTTT,CASRGTGGTDTQYF
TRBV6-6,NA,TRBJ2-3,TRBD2,TGTGCCAGCAGACCGACTAGCGGAAGCACAGATACGCAGTATTTT,CASRPTSGSTDTQYF
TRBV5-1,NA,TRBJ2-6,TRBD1,TGCGCCAGCAGCAGAGGACAGGGGGCCTTCTCTGGGGCCAACGTCCTGACTTTC,CASSRGQGAFSGANVLTF
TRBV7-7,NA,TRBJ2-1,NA,TGTGCCAGCAGCTTAGGACCTTCGGGCAATGAGCAGTTCTTC,CASSLGPSGNEQFF
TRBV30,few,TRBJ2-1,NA,TGTGCCTGGGCGACTCAAGACAGCTCCTACAATGAGCAGTTCTTC,CAWATQDSSYNEQFF
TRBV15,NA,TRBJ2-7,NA,TGTGCCACCAGCAGAGGTTCCGGGCTAGCGAACTACGAGCAGTACTTC,CATSRGSGLANYEQYF
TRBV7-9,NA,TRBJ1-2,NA,TGTGCCAGCAGCTCCAACTCCTACAGGGAAGGCTACACCTTC,CASSSNSYREGYTF
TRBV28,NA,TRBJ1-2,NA,TGTGCCAGCAGCCTCCCCCAGGGTTTTAATGGCTACACCTTC,CASSLPQGFNGYTF
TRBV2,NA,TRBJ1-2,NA,TGTGCCAGCAGCCAGGGTAATAACTATGGCTACACCTTC,CASSQGNNYGYTF
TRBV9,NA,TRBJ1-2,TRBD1,TGTGCCACCCTCCTCGTGTCAGGGGGCTGGTATGGCTACACCTTC,CATLLVSGGWYGYTF
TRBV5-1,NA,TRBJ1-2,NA,TGCGCCAGCCCCCCCGCCGTACAGGACTATGGCTACCCCTTC,CASPPAVQDYGYPF
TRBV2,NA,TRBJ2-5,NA,TGTGCCAGCAGTGAGAGGGGGACCACCGCCGGGACCCAGTACTTC,CASSERGTTAGTQYF
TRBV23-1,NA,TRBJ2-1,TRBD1,TGCGCCAGCAGTCATCCTGGGGACAGGGATCCCCCGACATTCAATCGGTATCATCCGTTCTTC,CASSHPGDRDPPTFNRYHPFF
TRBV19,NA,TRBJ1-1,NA,TGTGCCAGCAGAAGCAAGACCAGGGGTAGTGGTACTGAAGCTTTCTTT,CASRSKTRGSGTEAFF
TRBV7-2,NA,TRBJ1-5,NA,TGTGCCAGCAGCTTAGGCTTAAGGCAGGGATACAATCAGCCCCAGCATTTT,CASSLGLRQGYNQPQHF
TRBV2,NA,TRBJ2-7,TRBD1,TGTGCCAGCATCATGGAGACAGGGGCCCGGGGGGAGCAGTACTTC,CASIMETGARGEQYF
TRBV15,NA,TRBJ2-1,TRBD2,TGTGCCACCAGCAGAGATTTGCTAGCGGGGGAGGATGAGCAGTTCTTC,CATSRDLLAGEDEQFF
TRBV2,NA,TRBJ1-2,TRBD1,TGTGCCAGCAGTAGCGGGCGGTGGACAGGGAAGGGGTATGGCTACACCTTC,CASSSGRWTGKGYGYTF
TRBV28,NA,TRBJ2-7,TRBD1,TGTGCCAGCAGTTTAAAATCGGGACAGAGATACTTC,CASSLKSGQRYF
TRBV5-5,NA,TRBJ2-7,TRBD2,TGTGCCAGCAGCAAGGGACGAGCGGGAGTCTTC,CASSKGRAGVF